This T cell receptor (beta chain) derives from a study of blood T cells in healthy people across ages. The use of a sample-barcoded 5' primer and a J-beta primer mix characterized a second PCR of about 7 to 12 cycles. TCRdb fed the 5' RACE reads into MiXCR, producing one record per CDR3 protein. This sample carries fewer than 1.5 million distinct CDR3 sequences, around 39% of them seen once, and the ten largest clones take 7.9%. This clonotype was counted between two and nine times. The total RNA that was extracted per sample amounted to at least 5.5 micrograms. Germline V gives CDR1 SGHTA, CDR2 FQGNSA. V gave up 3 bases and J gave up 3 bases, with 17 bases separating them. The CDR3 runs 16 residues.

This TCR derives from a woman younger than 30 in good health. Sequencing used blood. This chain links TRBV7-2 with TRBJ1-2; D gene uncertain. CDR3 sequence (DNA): TGTGCCAGCAGCTTGACCCGGGGAAAGGTCGACTATGGCTACACCTTC. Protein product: CASSLTRGKVDYGYTF.